Judged by abundance, the clone carrying this T cell receptor beta chain is large. This specimen comes from a study of circulating CD8 cells and anti-PD-1 response in melanoma. Four subsets defined by PD-1 and/or TIGIT were sorted from live CD3+CD8+TCRalphabeta+ cells. Germline assignment: CDR1 LGHNA and CDR2 YSLEER. The V end was cut by 1 base, the J end by 1 base, with 4 bases between. CDR3 length: 13 amino acids. Using around 15 ng of total RNA, TCR libraries were made with the QIAseq Immune Repertoire TCR panel. MiXCR, run by TCRdb on the reads, gives a single entry per CDR3 protein. The repertoire has about 610 distinct CDR3 sequences, 3.8% of them found once; the top ten carry roughly 15%.

This sequence joins TRBV4-3 and TRBJ1-1; no definite D call. The material sequenced was CD8+ T cells from PBMCs, taken at baseline or after one month of anti-PD-1 therapy (not recorded which). This clonotype was sampled from a human donor with melanoma. CDR3 region: CASSQAGNTEAFF. CDR3 in DNA: TGCGCCAGCAGCCAAGCTGGGAACACTGAAGCTTTCTTT.